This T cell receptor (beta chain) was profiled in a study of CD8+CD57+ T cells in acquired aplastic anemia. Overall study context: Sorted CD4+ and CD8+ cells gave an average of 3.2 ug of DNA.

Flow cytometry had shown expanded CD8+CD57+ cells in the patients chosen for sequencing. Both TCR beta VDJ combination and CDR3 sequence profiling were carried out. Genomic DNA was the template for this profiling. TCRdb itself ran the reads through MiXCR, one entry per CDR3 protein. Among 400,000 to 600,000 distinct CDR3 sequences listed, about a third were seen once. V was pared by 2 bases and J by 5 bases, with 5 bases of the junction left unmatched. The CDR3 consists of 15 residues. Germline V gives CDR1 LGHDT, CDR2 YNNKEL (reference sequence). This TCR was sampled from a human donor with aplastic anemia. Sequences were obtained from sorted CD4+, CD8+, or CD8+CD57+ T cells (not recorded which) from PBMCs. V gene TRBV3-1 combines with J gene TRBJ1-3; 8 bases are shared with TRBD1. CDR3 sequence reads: CASSQSDRGRNTIYF. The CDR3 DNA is TGTGCCAGCAGCCAATCAGACAGGGGAAGAAACACCATATATTTT.